This T cell receptor beta chain was obtained from a study of human CD8 memory T cell subsets. As to this clonotype: The target antigen is unknown.

This CDR3 spans 15 amino acids. Germline loops: CDR1 MNHEY, CDR2 SMNVEV (reference sequence). Study-wide results and limits: Precursor exhausted T cells appeared less diverse than stem-like memory T cells according to Chao1 estimates.

The source of the PBMC was buffy coats of healthy donors. It was from duplicate vials of fewer than 160,000 sorted CD8+ T cells per subset that RNA came. Sequencing libraries of TCR beta were made by UMI-labeled 5' RACE. As handled by the study authors: Clonotype content per TCR beta library ranged between about 2,600 and 18,000 functional CDR3 beta clonotypes. TCRdb re-called the 5' RACE reads, yielding one record per CDR3 amino acid sequence without DNA. The V and J calls, along with clone size, are taken from TCRdb and not from the paper's own processing. Its listing shows thousands of distinct CDR3 sequences.

Sample: CD8+ T cells from PBMCs. This sequence was found in a human donor in good health. The rearrangement uses TRBV27 and TRBJ2-7; TCRdb's D call, TRBD1, is unchecked because there is no DNA. The CDR3: CASSRDSSRPYEQYF.